This T cell receptor (beta chain) was obtained from a study of T cell responses to AZD1222 COVID-19 vaccine. Findings and caveats of the study: Of spike-specific TCRs, nearly half reportedly target regions left unmutated in variants. Spike-specific TCR breadth and depth went up after people got two AZD1222 doses. Donors in the cohort were predominantly white British and more often female, and clonal diversity was possibly underestimated.

Produced via immunoSEQ multiplex PCR; TCRdb's table is partial and in-frame only. The sample records 150,000 to 170,000 clones, roughly nine tenths being singletons. A word on this clone: No antigen is known for it.

Germline values: CDR1 GTSNPN, CDR2 SVGIG (reference sequence). This CDR3 has 14 amino acids. Germline trimming cut 4 bases from V and 7 bases from J; bases unmatched to any gene: 8. The TCR sequence derives from an adult in good health. The sequences come from peripheral blood, collected on day 0 of MenACWY control vaccination. The chain couples TRBV30 to TRBJ2-7; TRBD2 matches 12 bases. The CDR3 DNA is TGTGCCTGGAACCCTTCAGGACTAGCGGGGGAGCAGTACTTC. It codes for CAWNPSGLAGEQYF.